These T cell receptor beta chains were read from a single sample in a study of beta chain features in type 1 diabetes. Generated by immunoSEQ multiplex PCR, the TCRdb table keeps only in-frame clones and is missing some. The sample has 640,000 or so clones, 11% to 15% seen once. Sequenced material: naive CD4+ T cells from blood. These TCRs come from a man aged 18 to 30 with type 1 diabetes. Each CDR3 is given without its conserved first and last residue. Fields, in order: V gene, J gene, CDR3 protein.

>TRBV5-4|TRBJ2-3
ASSFSGREDTQY
>TRBV28|TRBJ2-1
ASSLLAGDNEQF
>TRBV9|TRBJ1-1
ASSVEVNTEAF
>TRBV30|TRBJ2-3
AWSPGLAAPDTQY
>TRBV27|TRBJ2-5
ASSLGRGRQETQY
>TRBV2|TRBJ1-5
ASSEERGDQPQH
>TRBV6-1|TRBJ2-3
ASRGDTHTQY
>TRBV6-5|TRBJ2-7
ASSYSGPSYEQY
>TRBV2|TRBJ1-5
ASSTGEADQPQH
>TRBV7-2|TRBJ1-3
ASSLIRDSGNTIY
>TRBV5-4|TRBJ1-6
ASRGQINSPLH
>TRBV10-3|TRBJ1-1
AIREVDTEAF
>TRBV18|TRBJ2-1
ASSPQGPTTYNEQF
>TRBV14|TRBJ2-7
ASSPLIDTYEQY
>TRBV9|TRBJ2-1
ASSVAPDNEQF
>TRBV19|TRBJ2-7
ASSHPGTPPY
>TRBV6-1|TRBJ2-5
ASSVTSGSKTQY
>TRBV14|TRBJ1-3
ASSFRTGWMNTIY
>TRBV7-2|TRBJ1-2
ASSLAGDGYT
>TRBV7-9|TRBJ1-3
ASSSPRVGNTIY
>TRBV11-2|TRBJ1-2
ASSRVTGAYGYT
>TRBV18|TRBJ2-7
ASSLVTSSYEQY
>TRBV18|TRBJ2-7
ASSPPGSSYEQY
>TRBV4-1|TRBJ2-7
ASSQDSVPYEQY
>TRBV10-3|TRBJ2-5
AIRRQGSDETQY
>TRBV6-5|TRBJ1-6
ASSQTGDRSPLH
>TRBV29-1|TRBJ1-4
SVEDRDRNEKLF
>TRBV25-1|TRBJ2-1
ASRLGNEQF
>TRBV19|TRBJ1-1
ASIQETGRNTEAF
>TRBV10-3|TRBJ2-5
AISPLGASTQY
>TRBV7-9|TRBJ1-2
ASSEQGSYGYT
>TRBV6-6|TRBJ1-4
ATDSMPNEKLF
>TRBV6-5|TRBJ2-7
ASSYSGPPYEQY
>TRBV9|TRBJ2-3
ASSRSAGGWLSTDTQY
>TRBV11-1|TRBJ2-7
ASSFGGGYEQY
>TRBV4-2|TRBJ2-7
ASSQEGTLTQY
>TRBV2|TRBJ2-1
ASTTSGLNEQF
>TRBV6-6|TRBJ1-2
ASSVLGQGSNYGYT
>TRBV30|TRBJ1-2
ACTGVSNYGYT
>TRBV4-1|TRBJ2-1
ASSQDGLLAGLPNEQF
>TRBV6-6|TRBJ2-7
ASSYPGTVASYEQY
>TRBV5-4|TRBJ1-5
ASSSGTRGQPQH
>TRBV7-3|TRBJ2-5
ASSSQGLPLGTQY
>TRBV14|TRBJ2-5
ASSQPGTAQETQY
>TRBV5-6|TRBJ2-5
ASTYRGSPRETQY
>TRBV28|TRBJ2-7
ASSGRQGAYEQY
>TRBV2|TRBJ2-7
ASLKGLAAPYEQY
>TRBV7-2|TRBJ1-5
ASSLTGTGGADSNQPQH
>TRBV19|TRBJ2-6
ASSIRPGQGARGANVLT
>TRBV29-1|TRBJ1-2
SVGRDPWSYT
>TRBV29-1|TRBJ1-5
SAGTVGNQPQH